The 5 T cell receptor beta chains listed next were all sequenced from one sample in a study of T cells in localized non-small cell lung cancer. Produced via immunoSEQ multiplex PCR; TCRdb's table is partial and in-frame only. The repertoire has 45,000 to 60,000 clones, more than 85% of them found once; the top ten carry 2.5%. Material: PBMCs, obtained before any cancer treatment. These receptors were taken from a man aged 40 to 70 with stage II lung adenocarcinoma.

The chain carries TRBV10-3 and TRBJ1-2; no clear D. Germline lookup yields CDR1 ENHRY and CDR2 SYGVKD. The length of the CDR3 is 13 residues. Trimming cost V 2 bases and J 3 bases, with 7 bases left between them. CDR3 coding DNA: TGTGCCATCAGTGAGCCCGGACACTATGGCTACACCTTC. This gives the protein CAISEPGHYGYTF.

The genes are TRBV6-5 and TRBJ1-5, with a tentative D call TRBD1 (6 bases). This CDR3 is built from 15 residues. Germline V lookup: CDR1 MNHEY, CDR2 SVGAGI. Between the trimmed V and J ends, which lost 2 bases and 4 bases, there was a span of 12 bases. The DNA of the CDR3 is TGTGCCAGCAGTTACGTCCCGGACAGAAATCAGCCCCAGCATTTT. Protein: CASSYVPDRNQPQHF.

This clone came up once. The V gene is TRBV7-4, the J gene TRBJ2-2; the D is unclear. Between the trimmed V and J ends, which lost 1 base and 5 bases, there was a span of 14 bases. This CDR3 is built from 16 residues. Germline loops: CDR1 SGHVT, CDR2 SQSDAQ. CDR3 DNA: TGTGCCAGCAGCTTAGATACCGGGCCCACAACCGGGGAGCTGTTTTTT. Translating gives CASSLDTGPTTGELFF.

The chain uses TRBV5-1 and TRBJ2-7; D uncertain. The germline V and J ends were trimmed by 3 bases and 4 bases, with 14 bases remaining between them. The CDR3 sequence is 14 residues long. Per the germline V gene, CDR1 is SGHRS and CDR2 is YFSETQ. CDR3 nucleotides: TGCGCCAGCAGCTCCGGGCCCGAGGATTACGAGCAGTACTTC. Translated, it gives CASSSGPEDYEQYF.

Written as DNA, the CDR3 is TGTGCCAGCAGTGAATCTACAGGGTCTGATTCACCCCTCCACTTT. This translates into CASSESTGSDSPLHF. The V and J genes are TRBV6-1 and TRBJ1-6; D might be TRBD1 (6 bases). The CDR3 has 15 residues. Trimming shortened V by 2 bases and J by 8 bases, and 13 bases separated the two germline ends. Germline V gene data show CDR1 as MNHNS and CDR2 as SASEGT.